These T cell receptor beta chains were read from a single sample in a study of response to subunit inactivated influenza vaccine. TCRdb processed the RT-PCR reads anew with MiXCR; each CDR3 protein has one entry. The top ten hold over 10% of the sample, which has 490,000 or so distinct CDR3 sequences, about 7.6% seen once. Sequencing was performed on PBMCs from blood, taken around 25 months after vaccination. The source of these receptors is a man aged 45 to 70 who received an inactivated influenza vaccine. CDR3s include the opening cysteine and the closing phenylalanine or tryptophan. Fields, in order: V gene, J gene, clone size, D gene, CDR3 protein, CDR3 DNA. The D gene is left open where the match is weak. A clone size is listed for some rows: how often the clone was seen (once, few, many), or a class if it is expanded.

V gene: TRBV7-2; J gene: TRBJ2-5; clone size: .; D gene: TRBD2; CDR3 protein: CASSLVLRGAGGQETQYF; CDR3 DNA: TGTGCCAGCAGCTTAGTGCTTCGGGGAGCGGGAGGTCAAGAGACCCAGTACTTC
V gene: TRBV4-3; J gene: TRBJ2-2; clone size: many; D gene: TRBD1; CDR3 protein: CASSPFVAGGDAGELFF; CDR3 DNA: TGCGCCAGCAGCCCATTCGTGGCAGGGGGCGATGCCGGGGAGCTGTTTTTT
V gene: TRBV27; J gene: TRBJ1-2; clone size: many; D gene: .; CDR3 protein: CASSLGGIGGYTF; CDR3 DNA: TGTGCCAGCAGTTTAGGGGGTATAGGTGGCTACACCTTC
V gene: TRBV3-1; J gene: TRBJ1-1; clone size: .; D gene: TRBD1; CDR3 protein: CASSLRQGQAFF; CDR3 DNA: TGTGCCAGCAGCCTCCGACAGGGACAGGCTTTCTTT
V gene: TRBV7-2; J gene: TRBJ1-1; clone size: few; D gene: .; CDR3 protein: CASSLAGLGAFF; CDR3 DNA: TGTGCCAGCAGCTTAGCCGGACTGGGAGCTTTCTTT
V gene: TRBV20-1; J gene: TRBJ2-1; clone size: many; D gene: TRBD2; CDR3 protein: CSAGYSGSVKNEQFF; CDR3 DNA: TGCAGTGCTGGCTATAGCGGGAGCGTGAAAAATGAGCAGTTCTTC
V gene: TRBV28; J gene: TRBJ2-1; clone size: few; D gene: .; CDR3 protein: CASRRVGGNNEQFF; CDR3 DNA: TGTGCCAGCAGGAGGGTTGGGGGAAACAATGAGCAGTTCTTC
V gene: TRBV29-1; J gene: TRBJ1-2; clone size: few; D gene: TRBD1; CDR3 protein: CSAAGTVVGYTF; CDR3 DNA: TGCAGCGCTGCCGGGACAGTCGTAGGCTACACCTTC
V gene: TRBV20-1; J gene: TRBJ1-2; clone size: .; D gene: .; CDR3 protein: CSARPRGGYTF; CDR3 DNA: TGCAGTGCTAGGCCCCGAGGGGGCTACACCTTC
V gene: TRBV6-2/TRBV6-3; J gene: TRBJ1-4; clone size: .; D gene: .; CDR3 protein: CASSYDRRGEKLFF; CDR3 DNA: TGTGCCAGCAGTTACGACAGACGGGGCGAAAAACTGTTTTTT
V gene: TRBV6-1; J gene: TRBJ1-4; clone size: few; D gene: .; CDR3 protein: CASRTQGGDEKLFF; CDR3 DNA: TGTGCCAGCAGGACACAGGGAGGTGATGAAAAACTGTTTTTT
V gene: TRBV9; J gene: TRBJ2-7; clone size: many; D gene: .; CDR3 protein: CASSPDRRSSYEQYF; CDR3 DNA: TGTGCCAGCAGTCCTGACAGGAGGAGCTCCTACGAGCAGTACTTC
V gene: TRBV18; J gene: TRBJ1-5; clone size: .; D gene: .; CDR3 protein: CASSKEVGDVGQPQHF; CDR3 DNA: TGTGCCAGCTCAAAGGAGGTAGGGGATGTAGGTCAGCCCCAGCATTTT
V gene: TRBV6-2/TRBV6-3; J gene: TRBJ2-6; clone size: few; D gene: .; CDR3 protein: CASSTGNLVGVLTF; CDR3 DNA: TGTGCCAGCAGTACCGGGAACCTTGTGGGCGTCCTGACTTTC
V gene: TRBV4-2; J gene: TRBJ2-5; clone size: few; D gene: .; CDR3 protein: CASSQEWDWTTQETQYF; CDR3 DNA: TGTGCCAGCAGCCAAGAATGGGACTGGACCACCCAAGAGACCCAGTACTTC
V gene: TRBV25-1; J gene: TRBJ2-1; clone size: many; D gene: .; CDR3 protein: CASSEFGSSYNEQFF; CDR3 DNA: TGTGCCAGCAGTGAATTCGGGAGCTCCTACAATGAGCAGTTCTTC
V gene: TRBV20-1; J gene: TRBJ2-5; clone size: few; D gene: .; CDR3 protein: CSARGKPGTPQETQYF; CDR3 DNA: TGCAGTGCTAGAGGGAAACCCGGGACGCCCCAAGAGACCCAGTACTTC
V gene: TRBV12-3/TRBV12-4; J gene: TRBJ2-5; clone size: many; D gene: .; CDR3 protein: CASSPTPQETQYF; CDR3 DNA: TGTGCCAGCAGTCCGACCCCACAAGAGACCCAGTACTTC
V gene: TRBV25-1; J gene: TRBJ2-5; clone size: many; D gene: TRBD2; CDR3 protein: CASSPAGGRETQYF; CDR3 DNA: TGTGCCAGCAGCCCCGCGGGGGGGCGGGAGACCCAGTACTTC
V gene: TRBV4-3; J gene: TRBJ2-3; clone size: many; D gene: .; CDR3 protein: CASSQGSGFTDTQYF; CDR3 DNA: TGCGCCAGCAGCCAAGGGTCAGGGTTTACAGATACGCAGTATTTT
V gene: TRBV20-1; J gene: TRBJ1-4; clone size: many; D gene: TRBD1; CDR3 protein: CSATGEGEKLFF; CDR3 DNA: TGCAGTGCAACAGGGGAAGGGGAAAAACTGTTTTTT
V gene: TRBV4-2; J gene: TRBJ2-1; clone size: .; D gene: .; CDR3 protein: CASSQDISSEQFF; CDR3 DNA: TGTGCCAGCAGCCAAGATATTAGTAGTGAGCAGTTCTTC
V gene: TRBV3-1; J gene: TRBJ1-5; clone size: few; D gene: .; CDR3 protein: CASSQDGAGYQPQHF; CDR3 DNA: TGTGCCAGCAGCCAAGATGGGGCAGGGTACCAGCCCCAGCATTTT
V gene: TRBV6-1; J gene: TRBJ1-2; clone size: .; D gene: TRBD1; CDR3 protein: CASSSGQTLFYGYTF; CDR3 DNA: TGTGCCAGCAGCTCGGGACAGACACTCTTTTATGGCTACACCTTC
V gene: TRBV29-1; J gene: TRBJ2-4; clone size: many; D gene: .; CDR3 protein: CSVRGLAKNIQYF; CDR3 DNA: TGCAGCGTTAGGGGACTAGCCAAAAACATTCAGTACTTC
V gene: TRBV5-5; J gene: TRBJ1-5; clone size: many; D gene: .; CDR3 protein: CASSFDPFGNQPQHF; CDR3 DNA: TGTGCCAGCAGCTTCGATCCGTTTGGGAATCAGCCCCAGCATTTT
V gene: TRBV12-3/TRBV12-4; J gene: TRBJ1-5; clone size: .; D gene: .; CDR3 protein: CASSPLFSQGIMVSNQPQHF; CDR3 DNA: TGTGCCAGCAGTCCTCTATTCTCACAGGGAATCATGGTTAGCAATCAGCCCCAGCATTTT
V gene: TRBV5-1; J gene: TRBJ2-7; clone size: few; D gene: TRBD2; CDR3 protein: CASSFGRIPGLPDEQYF; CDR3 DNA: TGCGCCAGCAGCTTTGGACGGATCCCGGGACTACCCGACGAGCAGTACTTC
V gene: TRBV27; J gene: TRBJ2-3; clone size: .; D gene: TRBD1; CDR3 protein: CASRQGAGDTQYF; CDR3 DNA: TGTGCCAGTAGACAGGGTGCGGGAGATACGCAGTATTTT
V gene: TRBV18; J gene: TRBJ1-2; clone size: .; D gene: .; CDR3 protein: CASSPMAGYTF; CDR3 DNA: TGTGCCAGCTCACCTATGGCCGGCTACACCTTC
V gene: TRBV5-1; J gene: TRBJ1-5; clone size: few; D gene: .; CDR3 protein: CASSPRPGGPQHF; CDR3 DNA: TGCGCCAGCAGCCCCCGGCCGGGAGGGCCCCAGCATTTT
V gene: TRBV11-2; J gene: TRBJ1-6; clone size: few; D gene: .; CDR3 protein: CASSLGTEVSPLHF; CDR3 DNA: TGTGCCAGCAGCTTAGGGACGGAAGTCTCACCCCTCCACTTT
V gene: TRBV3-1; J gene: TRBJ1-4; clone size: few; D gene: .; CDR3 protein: CASSQGRIGNEKLFF; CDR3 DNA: TGTGCCAGCAGCCAGGGGCGAATAGGTAATGAAAAACTGTTTTTT
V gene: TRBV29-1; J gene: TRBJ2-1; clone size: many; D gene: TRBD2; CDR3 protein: CSVGGLAGEKNEQFF; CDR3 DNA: TGCAGCGTTGGGGGACTAGCGGGAGAAAAGAATGAGCAGTTCTTC
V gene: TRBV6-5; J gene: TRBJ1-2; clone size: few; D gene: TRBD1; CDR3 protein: CASSFSDRGYGYTF; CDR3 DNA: TGTGCCAGCAGTTTCTCGGACAGGGGCTATGGCTACACCTTC
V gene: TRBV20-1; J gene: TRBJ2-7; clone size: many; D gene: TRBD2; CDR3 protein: CSARDRLLGTSAYEQYF; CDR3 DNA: TGCAGTGCTAGAGACAGACTGCTCGGGACTAGCGCGTACGAGCAGTACTTC
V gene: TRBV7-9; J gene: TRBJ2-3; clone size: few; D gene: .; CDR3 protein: CASSAPLADTQYF; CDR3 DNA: TGTGCCAGCAGCGCCCCACTAGCCGATACGCAGTATTTT
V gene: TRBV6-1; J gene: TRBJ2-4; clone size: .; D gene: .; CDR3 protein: CASSGESLAKNIQYF; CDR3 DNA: TGTGCCAGCAGTGGTGAAAGCCTAGCCAAAAACATTCAGTACTTC
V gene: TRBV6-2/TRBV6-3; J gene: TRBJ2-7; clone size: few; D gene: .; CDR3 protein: CASSYSRDNSYEQYF; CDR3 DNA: TGTGCCAGCAGTTACTCGAGGGACAATTCCTACGAGCAGTACTTC
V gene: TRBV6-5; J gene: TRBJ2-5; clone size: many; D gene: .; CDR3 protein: CASTRDSKTQYF; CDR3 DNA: TGTGCCAGCACCAGGGACTCGAAGACCCAGTACTTC
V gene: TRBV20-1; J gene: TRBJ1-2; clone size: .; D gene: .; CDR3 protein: CSASRTDNYGYTF; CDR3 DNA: TGCAGTGCGAGCCGGACAGACAACTATGGCTACACCTTC
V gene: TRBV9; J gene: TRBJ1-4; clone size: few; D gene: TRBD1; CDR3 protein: CASSVTDRVNEKLFF; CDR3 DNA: TGTGCCAGCAGCGTAACGGACAGGGTAAATGAAAAACTGTTTTTT
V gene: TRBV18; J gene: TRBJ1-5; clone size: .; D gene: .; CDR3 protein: CASSMGPNQPQHF; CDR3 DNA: TGTGCCAGCTCCATGGGTCCCAATCAGCCCCAGCATTTT
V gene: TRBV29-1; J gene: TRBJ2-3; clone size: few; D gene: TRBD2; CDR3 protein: CSVELVGLAGAFTDTQYF; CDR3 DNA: TGCAGCGTTGAATTAGTCGGGCTAGCGGGGGCGTTCACAGATACGCAGTATTTT
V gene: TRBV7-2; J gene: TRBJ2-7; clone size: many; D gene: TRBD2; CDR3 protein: CASSLRGGSGRAYEQYF; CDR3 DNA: TGTGCCAGCAGCTTACGCGGGGGGAGCGGGAGGGCCTACGAGCAGTACTTC
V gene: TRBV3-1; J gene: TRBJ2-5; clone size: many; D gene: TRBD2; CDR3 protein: CASSLLTSGGAVYQETQYF; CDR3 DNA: TGTGCCAGCAGCCTTTTGACTAGCGGGGGGGCCGTATACCAAGAGACCCAGTACTTC
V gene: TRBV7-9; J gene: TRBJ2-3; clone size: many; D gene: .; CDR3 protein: CASSASGDTQYF; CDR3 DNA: TGTGCCAGCAGCGCCAGCGGAGATACGCAGTATTTT